This T cell receptor (beta chain) was recovered during a study of cytomegalovirus exposure and HLA in healthy donors. Study observations and caveats: In a later analysis, donors in an Asian-associated ancestry cluster reportedly had fewer N-insertions in productive TCRs than the cohort mean.

The PCR contained 60 Vbeta and 13 Jbeta primers. Clones were sequenced by immunoSEQ multiplex PCR, and TCRdb holds only the in-frame ones, with some missing. This specimen shows 150,000 to 200,000 clones; the ten leading clones hold approximately 0.8%. Though nominally healthy at sampling, donors likely had unrecorded immune exposures. Notes on this clone: Its antigen is unknown.

In germline, CDR1 is LGHNA, CDR2 YNFKEQ. Trimming shortened V by 1 base and J by 1 base, and 7 bases separated the two germline ends. The CDR3 contains 14 residues. The J gene is TRBJ1-1, the V gene TRBV4-2; D gene ambiguous. What was sequenced was PBMCs. The receptor was derived from a woman aged 18-35 years in good health and CMV-seropositive. The CDR3 coding sequence is TGTGCCAGCAGCCAAGCGGGTACGAACACTGAAGCTTTCTTT. This codes for CASSQAGTNTEAFF.